This T cell receptor beta chain was sequenced during a study of blood T cell repertoires in COVID-19. About the study: T cells, B-cell-depleted T cells, or PBMCs supplied cDNA or gDNA.

Per the study methods: Amplification with reference gene primers provided the estimates of nucleated cell counts. Produced via immunoSEQ multiplex PCR; TCRdb's table is partial and in-frame only. That table furnishes V, J and clone size, whereas the DNA furnished D and trimming. The sample yields about 260,000 clones, 70% to 90% seen once. This clone was detected only once. Sequenced: peripheral blood. The receptor's source is a woman aged 35 to 49 with acute or convalescent COVID-19.

Here the CDR3 reads CASSEGGNEKLFF. CDR3 nucleotide sequence: TGTGCCAGCAGTGAGGGGGGAAATGAAAAACTGTTTTTT. The genes are TRBV2 and TRBJ1-4; TRBD1 is a possible D gene (5 bases). The CDR3 runs 13 residues. Trimming shortened V by 3 bases and J by 5 bases, and 7 bases separated the two germline ends. Germline V gene lookup returns CDR1 SNHLY and CDR2 FYNNEI.